The source of this TCR beta chain is a study of T cells expressing NK-cell markers. Study overall: One of eight sequenced donors was HCMV-seronegative; the other seven were seropositive.

Remarks on this clonotype: Its antigen remains unidentified.

From germline, CDR1 is SQVTM and CDR2 ANQGSEA. The CDR3 loop spans 12 amino acids. With the 5' RACE reads reprocessed, TCRdb shows one record per CDR3 protein and no DNA. The ten most abundant clones cover 37% of a sample with about 150,000 distinct CDR3 sequences. Findings of the study overall: The CD3+CD56-NKG2C+ fraction was also led by these clonotypes in a few donors.

The TCR was taken from a woman aged 45-60 years in good health. Sequences were obtained from blood T cells: a sorted CD56 or NKG2C T cell subset, CD4+ or CD8+ T cells, or bulk PBMC T cells (not recorded which). V and J are TRBV29-1 and TRBJ2-1. The CDR3 sequence is CSVDERRNEQFF.